This TCR beta chain was profiled in a study of molecular identifiers for immune sequencing clone quantification. Per germline, CDR1 SGHKS and CDR2 YYEKEE (reference sequence). With 2 bases clipped from V and 5 bases from J, the junction kept 7 bases outside the gene matches. The CDR3 totals 15 residues. MiXCR, run by TCRdb on the PCR reads, gives a single entry per CDR3 protein. The sample lists 550,000 to 750,000 distinct CDR3 sequences; less than 20% were seen once. This clonotype was seen ten or more times. The chain recombines TRBV5-5 with TRBJ2-3; 8 bases are a match to TRBD2. Sequences were obtained from naive CD8+ T cells from blood, with Jurkat cell RNA spiked in. Subset reported: FACS-sorted CD8+CD4-CCR7+CD45RA+ naive T cells. The TCR was taken from a human donor in good health. Some libraries in this study had Jurkat cell RNA spiked in. The CDR3 DNA sequence: TGTGCCAGCAGCTTCAGCGGGAGTAGTGGAGATACGCAGTATTTT. Amino acid sequence: CASSFSGSSGDTQYF.